Shown below are 2 T cell receptor beta chains from a single sample sequenced in a study of blood T cell repertoires in COVID-19 (dated by TCRdb to between 2020 and 2021). The receptor library was made with the immunoSEQ multiplex PCR assay. TCRdb took this table from immuneACCESS and kept in-frame rearrangements with V and J called. Such tables lack part of the clones; where checked against another copy, unresolved V genes explain under half of the gap, and the rest is unexplained. This sample is represented by about 130,000 clones; around 85% of them were singletons. Of the sample, roughly 15% falls within the top ten clones. Sequenced: peripheral blood. Receptor source: a woman aged 45-65 years with acute or convalescent COVID-19.

The CDR3, as DNA: TGTGCCAGCAGTTACGGACAGGGGGCCGGTGGCTACACCTTC. This gives the protein CASSYGQGAGGYTF. The chain uses TRBV2 and TRBJ1-2; 11 bases align to TRBD1. The CDR3 totals 14 residues. CDR1 is SNHLY and CDR2 is FYNNEI in the germline V gene. The J segment lost 7 bases and the V segment lost 5 bases, leaving 6 bases of the junction unmatched.

The chain is built from TRBV19 and TRBJ2-3, with TRBD2 matching 7 bases. The CDR3 spans 14 residues. With V trimmed by 2 bases and J by 2 bases, 1 base remained unmatched. Germline V gene lookup returns CDR1 LNHDA and CDR2 SQIVND (reference sequence). CDR3 bases: TGTGCCAGTAGTATACTAGCGGACACAGATACGCAGTATTTT. Protein product: CASSILADTDTQYF.